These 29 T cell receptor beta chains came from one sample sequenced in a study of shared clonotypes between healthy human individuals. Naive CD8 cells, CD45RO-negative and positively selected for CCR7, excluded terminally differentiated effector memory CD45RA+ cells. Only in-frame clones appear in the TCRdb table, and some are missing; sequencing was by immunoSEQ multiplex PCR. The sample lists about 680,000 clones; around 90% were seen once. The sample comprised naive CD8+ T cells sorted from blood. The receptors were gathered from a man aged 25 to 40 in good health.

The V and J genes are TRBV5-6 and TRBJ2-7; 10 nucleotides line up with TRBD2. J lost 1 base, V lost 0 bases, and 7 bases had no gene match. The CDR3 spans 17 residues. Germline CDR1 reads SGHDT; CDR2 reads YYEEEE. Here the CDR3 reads CASSLGLAGPLSYEQYF. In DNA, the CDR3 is TGTGCCAGCAGCTTGGGACTAGCGGGCCCGCTTTCCTACGAGCAGTACTTC.

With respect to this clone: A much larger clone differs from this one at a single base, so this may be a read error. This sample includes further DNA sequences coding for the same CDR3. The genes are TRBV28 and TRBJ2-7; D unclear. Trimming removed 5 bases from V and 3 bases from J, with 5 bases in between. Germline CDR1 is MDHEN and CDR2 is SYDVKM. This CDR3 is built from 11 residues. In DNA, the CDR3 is TGTGCCAGCAGTCAATACTACGAGCAGTACTTC. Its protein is CASSQYYEQYF.

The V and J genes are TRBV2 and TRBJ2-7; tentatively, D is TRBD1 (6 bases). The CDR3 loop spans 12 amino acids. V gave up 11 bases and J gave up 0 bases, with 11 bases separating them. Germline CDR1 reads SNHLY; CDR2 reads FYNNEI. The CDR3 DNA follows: TGTGCCTTCCGGGACAACTCCTACGAGCAGTACTTC. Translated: CAFRDNSYEQYF.

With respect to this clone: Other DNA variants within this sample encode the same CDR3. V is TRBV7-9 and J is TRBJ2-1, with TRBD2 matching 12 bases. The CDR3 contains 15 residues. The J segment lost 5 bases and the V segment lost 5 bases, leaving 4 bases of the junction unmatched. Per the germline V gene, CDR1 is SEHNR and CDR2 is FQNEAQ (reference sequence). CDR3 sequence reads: CASSPLAGGDNEQFF. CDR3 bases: TGTGCCAGCAGCCCACTAGCGGGAGGTGACAATGAGCAGTTCTTC.

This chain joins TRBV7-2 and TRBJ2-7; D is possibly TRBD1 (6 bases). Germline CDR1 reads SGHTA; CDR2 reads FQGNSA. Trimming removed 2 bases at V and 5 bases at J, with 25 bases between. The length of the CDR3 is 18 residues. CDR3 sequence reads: CASSLRGKGRDLPHEQYF. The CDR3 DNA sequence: TGTGCCAGCAGCTTAAGGGGGAAGGGCCGCGACCTTCCCCACGAGCAGTACTTC.

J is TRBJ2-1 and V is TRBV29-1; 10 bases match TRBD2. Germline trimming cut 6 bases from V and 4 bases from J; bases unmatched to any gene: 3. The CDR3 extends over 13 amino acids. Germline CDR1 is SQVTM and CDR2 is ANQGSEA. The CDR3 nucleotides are TGCAGCGTAGGACTAGCGGAATACAATGAGCAGTTCTTC. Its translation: CSVGLAEYNEQFF.

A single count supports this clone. DNA of the CDR3: TGTGCCAGCAGCTTACGGCGGAACACCGGGGAGCTGTTTTTT. It codes for CASSLRRNTGELFF. J is TRBJ2-2 and V is TRBV7-7; no definite D call. Germline loops: CDR1 SSHAT, CDR2 FNYEAQ (reference sequence). The CDR3 totals 14 residues. Trimming stripped 2 bases from V and 1 base from J, with 5 bases between.

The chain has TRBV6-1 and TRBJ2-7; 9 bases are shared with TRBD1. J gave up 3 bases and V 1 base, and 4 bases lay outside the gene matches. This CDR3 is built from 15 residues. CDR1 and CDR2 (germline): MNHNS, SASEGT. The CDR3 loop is CASSEGWGQGYEQYF. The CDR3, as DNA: TGTGCCAGCAGTGAAGGGTGGGGACAGGGCTACGAGCAGTACTTC.

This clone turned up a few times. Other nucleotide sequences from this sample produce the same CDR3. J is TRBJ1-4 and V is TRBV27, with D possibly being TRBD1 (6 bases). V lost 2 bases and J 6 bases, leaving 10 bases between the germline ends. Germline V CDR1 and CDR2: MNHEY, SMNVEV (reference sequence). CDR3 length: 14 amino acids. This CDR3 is CASSLLGGDEKLFF. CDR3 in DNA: TGTGCCAGCAGTTTACTAGGGGGTGATGAAAAACTGTTTTTT.

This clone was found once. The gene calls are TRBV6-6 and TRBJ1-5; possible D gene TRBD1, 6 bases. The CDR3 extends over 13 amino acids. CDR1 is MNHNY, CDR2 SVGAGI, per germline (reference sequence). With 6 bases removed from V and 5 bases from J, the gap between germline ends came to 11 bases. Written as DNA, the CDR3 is TGTGCCAGCAGGCGAGGGGGGGATCAGCCCCAGCATTTT. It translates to CASRRGGDQPQHF.

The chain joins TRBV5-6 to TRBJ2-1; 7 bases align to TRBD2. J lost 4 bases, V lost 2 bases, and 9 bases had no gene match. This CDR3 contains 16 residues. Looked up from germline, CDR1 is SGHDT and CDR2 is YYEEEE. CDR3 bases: TGTGCCAGCAGCTTCGGGAGGAAATCCCCATACAATGAGCAGTTCTTC. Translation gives CASSFGRKSPYNEQFF.

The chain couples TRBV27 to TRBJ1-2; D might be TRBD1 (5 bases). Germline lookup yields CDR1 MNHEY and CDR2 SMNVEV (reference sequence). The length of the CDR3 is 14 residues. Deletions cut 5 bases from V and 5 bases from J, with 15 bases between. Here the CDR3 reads CASSLGGYPYGYTF. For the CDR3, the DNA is TGTGCCAGCAGTCTCGGGGGGTACCCTTATGGCTACACCTTC.

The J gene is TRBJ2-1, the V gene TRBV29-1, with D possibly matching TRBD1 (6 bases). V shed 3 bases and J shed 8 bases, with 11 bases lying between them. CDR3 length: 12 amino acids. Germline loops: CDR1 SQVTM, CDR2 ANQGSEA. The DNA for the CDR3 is TGCAGCGTTGATATGGGGGCCGATGAGCAGTTCTTC. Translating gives CSVDMGADEQFF.

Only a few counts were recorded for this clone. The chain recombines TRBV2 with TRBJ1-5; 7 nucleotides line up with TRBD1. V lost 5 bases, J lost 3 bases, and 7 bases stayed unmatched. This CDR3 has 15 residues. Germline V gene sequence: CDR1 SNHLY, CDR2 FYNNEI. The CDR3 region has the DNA TGTGCCAGCAGTCGGACAGGATTATACAATCAGCCCCAGCATTTT. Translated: CASSRTGLYNQPQHF.

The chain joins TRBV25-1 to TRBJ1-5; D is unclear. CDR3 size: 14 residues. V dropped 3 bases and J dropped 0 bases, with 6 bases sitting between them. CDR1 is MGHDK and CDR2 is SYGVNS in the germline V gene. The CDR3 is CASSDKGSNQPQHF. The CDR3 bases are TGTGCCAGCAGTGATAAGGGTAGCAATCAGCCCCAGCATTTT.

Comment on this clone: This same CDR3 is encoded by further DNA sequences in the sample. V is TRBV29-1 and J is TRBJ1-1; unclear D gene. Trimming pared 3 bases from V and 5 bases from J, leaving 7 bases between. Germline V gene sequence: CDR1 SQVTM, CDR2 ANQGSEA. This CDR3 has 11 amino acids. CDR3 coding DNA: TGCAGCGTTGAGGGTCGAACTGAAGCTTTCTTT. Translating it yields CSVEGRTEAFF.

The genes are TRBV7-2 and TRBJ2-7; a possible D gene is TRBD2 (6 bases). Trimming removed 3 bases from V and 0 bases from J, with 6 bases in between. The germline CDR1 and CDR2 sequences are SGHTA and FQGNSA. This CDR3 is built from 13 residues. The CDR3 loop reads CASSFGSSYEQYF. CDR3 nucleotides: TGTGCCAGCAGCTTCGGGAGCTCCTACGAGCAGTACTTC.

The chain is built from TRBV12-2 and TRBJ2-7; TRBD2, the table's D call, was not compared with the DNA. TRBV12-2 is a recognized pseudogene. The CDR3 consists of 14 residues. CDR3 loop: CASRLGGITPEQYF. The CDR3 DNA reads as TGTGCAAGTCGCTTAGGCGGGATTACCCCCGAGCAGTACTTC.

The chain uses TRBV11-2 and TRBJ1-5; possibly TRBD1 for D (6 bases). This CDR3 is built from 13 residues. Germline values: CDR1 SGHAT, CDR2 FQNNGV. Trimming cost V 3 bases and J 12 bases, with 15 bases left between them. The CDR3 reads CASSFFPWTDQHF. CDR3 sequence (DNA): TGTGCCAGCAGCTTCTTCCCGTGGACAGACCAGCATTTT.

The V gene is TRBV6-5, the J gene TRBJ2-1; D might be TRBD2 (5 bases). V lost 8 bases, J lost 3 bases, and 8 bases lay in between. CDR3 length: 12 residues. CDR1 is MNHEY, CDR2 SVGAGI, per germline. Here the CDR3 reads CASLSGYNEQFF. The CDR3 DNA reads TGTGCCAGCCTAAGCGGCTACAATGAGCAGTTCTTC.

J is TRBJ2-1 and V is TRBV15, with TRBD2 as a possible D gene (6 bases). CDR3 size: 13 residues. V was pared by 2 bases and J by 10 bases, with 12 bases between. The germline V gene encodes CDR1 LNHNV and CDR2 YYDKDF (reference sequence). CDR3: CATSRLGTLEQFF. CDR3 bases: TGTGCCACCAGCAGATTAGGGACTCTCGAGCAGTTCTTC.

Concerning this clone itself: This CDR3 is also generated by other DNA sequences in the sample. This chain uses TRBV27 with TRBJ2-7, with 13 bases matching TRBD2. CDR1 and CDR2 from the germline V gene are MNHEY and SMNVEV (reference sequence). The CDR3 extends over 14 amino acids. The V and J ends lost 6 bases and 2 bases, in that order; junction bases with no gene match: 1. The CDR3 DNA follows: TGTGCCAGCAGACTAGCGGGAGGGCCCTACGAGCAGTACTTC. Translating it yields CASRLAGGPYEQYF.

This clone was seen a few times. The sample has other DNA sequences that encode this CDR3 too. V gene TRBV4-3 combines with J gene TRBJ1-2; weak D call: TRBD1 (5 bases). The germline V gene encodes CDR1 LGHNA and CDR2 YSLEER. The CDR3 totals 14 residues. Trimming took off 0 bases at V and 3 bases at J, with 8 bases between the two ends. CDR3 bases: TGCGCCAGCAGCCAAGATCGAGGGGACTATGGCTACACCTTC. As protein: CASSQDRGDYGYTF.

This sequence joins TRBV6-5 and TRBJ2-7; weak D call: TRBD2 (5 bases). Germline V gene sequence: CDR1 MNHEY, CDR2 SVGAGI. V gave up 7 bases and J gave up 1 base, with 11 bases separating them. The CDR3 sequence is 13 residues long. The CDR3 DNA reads TGTGCCAGCAATCCCGGACTTTCCTACGAGCAGTACTTC. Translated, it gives CASNPGLSYEQYF.

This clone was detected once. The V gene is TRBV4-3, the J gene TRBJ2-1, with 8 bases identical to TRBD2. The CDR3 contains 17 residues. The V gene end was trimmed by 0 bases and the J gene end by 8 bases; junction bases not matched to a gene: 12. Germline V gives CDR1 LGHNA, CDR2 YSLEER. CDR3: CASSQDLTSGSWDEQFF. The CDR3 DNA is TGCGCCAGCAGCCAAGATTTGACCAGCGGGAGTTGGGATGAGCAGTTCTTC.

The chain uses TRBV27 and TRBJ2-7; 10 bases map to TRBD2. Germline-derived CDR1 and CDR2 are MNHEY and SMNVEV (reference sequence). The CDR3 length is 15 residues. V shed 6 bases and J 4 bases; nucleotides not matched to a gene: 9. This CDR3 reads CASSAKREGLYEQYF. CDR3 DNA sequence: TGTGCCAGCAGCGCCAAGCGGGAGGGACTTTACGAGCAGTACTTC.

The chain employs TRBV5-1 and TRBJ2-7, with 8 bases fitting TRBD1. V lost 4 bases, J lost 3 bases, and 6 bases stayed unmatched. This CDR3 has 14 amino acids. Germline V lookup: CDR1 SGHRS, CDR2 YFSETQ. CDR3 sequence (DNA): TGCGCCAGCAGCGGCGACAGGGGCAACTACGAGCAGTACTTC. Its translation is CASSGDRGNYEQYF. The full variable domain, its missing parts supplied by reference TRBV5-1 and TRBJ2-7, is KAGVTQTPRYLIKTRGQQVTLSCSPISGHRSVSWYQQTPGQGLQFLFEYFSETQRNKGNFPGRFSGRQFSNSRSEMNVSTLELGDSALYLCASSGDRGNYEQYFGPGTRLTVT.

Here the CDR3 DNA reads TGTGCCAGCAGCGACAGAGACAGGGTTTACGAGCAGTACTTC. Its protein product is CASSDRDRVYEQYF. J is TRBJ2-7 and V is TRBV5-4; TRBD1 aligns across 7 bases. Trimming at V came to 4 bases and at J to 4 bases, leaving 8 bases not matched to a gene. Germline V gives CDR1 SGHNT, CDR2 YYREEE (reference sequence). The CDR3 has 14 amino acids.

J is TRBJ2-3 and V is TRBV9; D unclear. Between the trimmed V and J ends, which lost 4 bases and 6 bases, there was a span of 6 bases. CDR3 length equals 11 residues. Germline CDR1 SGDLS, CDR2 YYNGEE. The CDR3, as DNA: TGTGCCAGCAGCATGACGGATACGCAGTATTTT. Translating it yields CASSMTDTQYF.